Listed here are 5 T cell receptor beta chains from one sample, sequenced in a study of CD8+ T cells in alopecia areata listed by TCRdb under 2018. Library preparation employed the immunoSEQ multiplex PCR assay. To provide template for TCR sequencing, every sample had RNA extracted and reverse transcribed into cDNA. TCRdb stores this immuneACCESS table with in-frame sequences only. Part of the clones is absent; in the studies checked, under half of the shortfall reflects unresolved V genes, and no reason is known for the rest. Counted in this sample were over 85,000 clones; about 40% of them appeared once. The ten biggest clones cover roughly 1.3% of the sample. Sequenced: CD4+ T cells sorted from blood. All receptors derive from a human donor with alopecia areata.

This clone has more than one count but fewer than ten. The chain recombines TRBV29-1 with TRBJ2-1; 9 bases align to TRBD2. The V segment lost 7 bases and the J segment 1 base; nucleotides outside the gene matches: 5. Per the germline V gene, CDR1 is SQVTM and CDR2 is ANQGSEA. The CDR3 sequence is 14 residues long. CDR3: CSGGLAFSYNEQFF. The CDR3 DNA is TGCAGCGGGGGACTAGCCTTTTCCTACAATGAGCAGTTCTTC.

V gene TRBV5-1 combines with J gene TRBJ1-5; no clear D gene. Trimming stripped 2 bases from V and 4 bases from J, with 7 bases between. The CDR3 runs to 13 residues. Germline assignment: CDR1 SGHRS and CDR2 YFSETQ. CDR3 sequence (DNA): TGCGCCAGCAGCTTAACGGGAAATCAGCCCCAGCATTTT. This encodes CASSLTGNQPQHF.

There are a few counts of this clone. V gene TRBV5-1 combines with J gene TRBJ2-3; D is uncertain. The CDR3 is made up of 13 amino acids. Germline V gene lookup returns CDR1 SGHRS and CDR2 YFSETQ. Trimming shortened V by 4 bases and J by 5 bases, and 11 bases separated the two germline ends. The CDR3 sequence is CASSGGTLDTQYF. The CDR3, as DNA: TGCGCCAGCAGCGGCGGAACCCTAGATACGCAGTATTTT. Combining the CDR3 with reference TRBV5-1 and TRBJ2-3 gives the whole variable domain KAGVTQTPRYLIKTRGQQVTLSCSPISGHRSVSWYQQTPGQGLQFLFEYFSETQRNKGNFPGRFSGRQFSNSRSEMNVSTLELGDSALYLCASSGGTLDTQYFGPGTRLTVL.

The chain uses TRBV29-1 and TRBJ2-7; 11 bases fit TRBD1. This CDR3 has 13 amino acids. V was pared by 6 bases and J by 5 bases, with 6 bases of the junction left unmatched. From germline, CDR1 is SQVTM and CDR2 ANQGSEA. This chain's CDR3 is CSVGGQGAHEQYF. The CDR3 DNA sequence: TGCAGCGTGGGCGGACAGGGGGCCCACGAGCAGTACTTC.

The rearrangement links TRBV7-6 to TRBJ2-6; the match to TRBD1 covers 7 bases. The CDR3 has 20 amino acids. CDR1 and CDR2 (germline): SGHVS, FNYEAQ. With 1 base clipped from V and 2 bases from J, the junction kept 14 bases outside the gene matches. CDR3 sequence: CASSLVRGRGTPAGANVLTF. DNA for the CDR3: TGTGCCAGCAGCTTAGTTAGGGGCAGGGGGACCCCTGCTGGGGCCAACGTCCTGACTTTC. The variable domain in full, with the rest retrieved from reference TRBV7-6 and TRBJ2-6, is GAGVSQSPRYKVTKRGQDVALRCDPISGHVSLYWYRQALGQGPEFLTYFNYEAQQDKSGLPNDRFSAERPEGSISTLTIQRTEQRDSAMYRCASSLVRGRGTPAGANVLTFGAGSRLTVL.